The rows below give T cell receptor beta chains drawn from one sample of a study of blood T cell repertoires in COVID-19. Generated by immunoSEQ multiplex PCR, the TCRdb table keeps only in-frame clones and is missing some. The top ten clones hold 4.5% to 5.5% of a sample with some 240,000 clones, roughly four fifths of them seen once. The sequenced material came from peripheral blood. These receptors originate from a woman between 65 and 79 years old with COVID-19, enrolled during active disease. The CDR3 runs from the conserved cysteine through the conserved F or W. The D gene is left open where the match is weak. Clone size is shown for a subset of rows, as once, few, many or a class of expanded clone.

.	TRBV4-1	.	TRBJ1-4	CASSRGRESGNEKLFF	TGCGCCAGCAGCCGGGGCAGGGAAAGCGGGAATGAAAAACTGTTTTTT
.	TRBV7-6	.	TRBJ2-1	CASRTYSRDAESNEQFF	TGTGCCAGCAGAACCTACTCGCGGGATGCTGAAAGTAATGAGCAGTTCTTC
once	TRBV30	.	TRBJ2-3	CAWSSLAGTQYF	TGTGCCTGGAGTTCCCTAGCCGGTACGCAGTATTTT
.	TRBV3-1/TRBV3-2	.	TRBJ2-7	CASSQVAGPTYEQYF	TGTGCCAGCAGCCAAGTCGCGGGTCCCACCTACGAGCAGTACTTC
.	TRBV5-1	.	TRBJ2-1	CASRLSGGYNEQFF	TGCGCCAGCAGGCTTAGCGGAGGTTACAATGAGCAGTTCTTC
.	TRBV3-1/TRBV3-2	.	TRBJ2-3	CASSQEALARSTDTQYF	TGTGCCAGCAGCCAAGAAGCACTAGCTCGAAGCACAGATACGCAGTATTTT
.	TRBV19	TRBD1	TRBJ2-3	CASRDGQGYTDTQYF	TGTGCCAGTAGGGACGGACAGGGGTACACAGATACGCAGTATTTT
.	TRBV5-6	TRBD1	TRBJ2-7	CASQGQGYEQYF	TGTGCCAGCCAGGGACAGGGGTACGAGCAGTACTTC
.	TRBV7-9	.	TRBJ1-2	CASSRALTPREGYTF	TGTGCCAGCAGTAGGGCCCTGACGCCCCGGGAGGGCTACACCTTC
once	TRBV27	TRBD1	TRBJ2-7	CASRPTGVLYEQYF	TGTGCCAGCAGACCGACAGGGGTTCTCTACGAGCAGTACTTC
.	TRBV2	.	TRBJ1-2	CASSASGARYTF	TGTGCCAGCAGTGCGTCAGGGGCGCGCTACACCTTC
.	TRBV6-2/TRBV6-3	.	TRBJ2-3	CASSYPAGYSTDTQYF	TGTGCCAGCAGTTACCCGGCGGGGTACAGCACAGATACGCAGTATTTT
.	TRBV28	.	TRBJ2-2	CASRPRLAGELFF	TGTGCCAGCAGGCCAAGATTAGCCGGGGAGCTGTTTTTT
.	TRBV28	TRBD1	TRBJ1-5	CASRNLRQGEDQPQHF	TGTGCCAGCAGGAATCTCAGACAGGGCGAGGATCAGCCCCAGCATTTT
.	TRBV18	.	TRBJ1-5	CASSPSRVGSQPQHF	TGTGCCAGCTCACCATCCAGGGTGGGAAGTCAGCCCCAGCATTTT
.	TRBV24-1	.	TRBJ1-4	CATSEPGGEKLFF	TGTGCCACCAGTGAGCCAGGAGGGGAAAAACTGTTTTTT
.	TRBV6-5	.	TRBJ1-1	CASSYGSTEAFF	TGTGCCAGCAGTTACGGGAGCACTGAAGCTTTCTTT
.	TRBV5-6	.	TRBJ1-1	CASSFRRTEAFF	TGTGCCAGCAGCTTCAGGAGGACTGAAGCTTTCTTT
.	TRBV4-3	.	TRBJ1-3	CASSQDGVGSGNTIYF	TGCGCCAGCAGCCAAGACGGGGTCGGCTCTGGAAACACCATATATTTT
.	TRBV28	TRBD1	TRBJ1-2	CASSSGQGNLNYGYTF	TGTGCCAGCAGTTCCGGACAGGGCAATCTTAACTATGGCTACACCTTC
.	TRBV15	TRBD1	TRBJ1-5	CATSRGQGGNQPQHF	TGTGCCACCAGCAGAGGCCAGGGGGGCAATCAGCCCCAGCATTTT
.	TRBV4-2	TRBD2	TRBJ2-3	CASSQITSGRSWDTQYF	TGTGCCAGCAGCCAAATTACTAGCGGGAGGTCGTGGGATACGCAGTATTTT
.	TRBV28	.	TRBJ2-2	CASSFSSVGELFF	TGTGCCAGCAGTTTCTCTAGTGTCGGGGAGCTGTTTTTT